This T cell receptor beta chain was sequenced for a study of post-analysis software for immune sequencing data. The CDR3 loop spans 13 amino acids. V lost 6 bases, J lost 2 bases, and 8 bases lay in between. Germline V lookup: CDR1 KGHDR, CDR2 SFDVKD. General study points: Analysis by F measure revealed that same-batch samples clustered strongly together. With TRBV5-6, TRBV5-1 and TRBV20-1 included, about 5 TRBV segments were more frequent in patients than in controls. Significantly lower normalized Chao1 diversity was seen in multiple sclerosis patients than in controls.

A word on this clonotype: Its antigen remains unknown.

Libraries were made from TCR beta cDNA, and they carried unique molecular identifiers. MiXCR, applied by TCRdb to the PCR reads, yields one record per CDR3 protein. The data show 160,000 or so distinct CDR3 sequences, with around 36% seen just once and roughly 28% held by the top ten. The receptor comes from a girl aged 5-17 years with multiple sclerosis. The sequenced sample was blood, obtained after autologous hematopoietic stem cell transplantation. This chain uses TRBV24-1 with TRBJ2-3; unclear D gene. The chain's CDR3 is CATSFRHTDTQYF. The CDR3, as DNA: TGTGCCACCAGTTTCAGACACACAGATACGCAGTATTTT.